The table lists the clone carrying this T cell receptor beta chain with a few counts. This record belongs to a study of blood T cell repertoires in COVID-19. Study details: Sources were T cells, B-cell-depleted T cells, or PBMCs; the material itself was cDNA or gDNA.

V lost 3 bases, J lost 5 bases, and 18 bases stayed unmatched. In germline, CDR1 is MDHEN, CDR2 SYDVKM. The CDR3 consists of 19 residues. Per the original data handling: Using reference gene primer amplification, nucleated cell counts were estimated. Produced via immunoSEQ multiplex PCR; TCRdb's table is partial and in-frame only. V, J and clone size are taken as reported in that table, and D and trimming were inferred from the DNA itself. The sample has a few hundred thousand clones, roughly 86% seen once. The chain joins TRBV28 to TRBJ1-1, with 10 positions matching TRBD1. This clonotype originated in a human donor in a cohort sampled during active COVID-19. Sequencing was performed on peripheral blood. CDR3 nucleotide sequence: TGTGCCAGCAGTTTTTGGGACCGGGACAGGGGACCGCGTGGGACTGAAGCTTTCTTT. This encodes CASSFWDRDRGPRGTEAFF.